The 19 T cell receptor beta chains below all came from one sample that was sequenced in a study of human T cells and chemical hapten exposure. TCRdb independently ran MiXCR on the RACE reads; one entry per CDR3 protein. The sample has 90,000 to 120,000 distinct CDR3 sequences, 8% to 13% seen once. Time point defined: patch test 1, 2 weeks after DPC sensitization. Sample treatment: therapeutic diphenylcyclopropenone sensitization with weekly scalp DPC. The sequencing here drew on whole blood, taken in connection with sensitization to the hapten diphenylcyclopropenone (DPC). These receptors all come from a woman aged 40 to 55 with alopecia areata. Some clones in this sample may be carry-over from other donors' samples.

This clonotype came up a few times. The rearrangement joins TRBV11-2 to TRBJ2-3; 8 positions match TRBD1. The CDR3 covers 14 residues. Trimming took 8 bases from V and 0 from J; bases not matched to a gene: 4. The germline CDR1 and CDR2 sequences are SGHAT and FQNNGV. CDR3 nucleotide sequence: TGTGCCAGCGAGGACAGGGCGAGCACAGATACGCAGTATTTT. This encodes CASEDRASTDTQYF.

Many counts were recorded for this clonotype. V and J are TRBV2 and TRBJ2-6, with D perhaps assigned TRBD1 or TRBD2 (5 bases each). This CDR3 is 17 amino acids long. V dropped 8 bases and J dropped 0 bases, with 17 bases sitting between them. Germline CDR1 and CDR2: SNHLY and FYNNEI. For the CDR3, the DNA is TGTGCCAGCTCCCCGGGACCGACAAACTCTGGGGCCAACGTCCTGACTTTC. Translation gives CASSPGPTNSGANVLTF.

The chain has TRBV4-3 and TRBJ1-5; D is ambiguous. This CDR3 contains 16 residues. Trimming removed 4 bases at V and 4 bases at J, with 17 bases between. Germline CDR1 and CDR2: LGHNA and YSLEER. The CDR3 DNA is TGCGCCAGCAGCCCAGACTTGACAAGTTATAATCAGCCCCAGCATTTT. Encoded protein: CASSPDLTSYNQPQHF.

The genes are TRBV29-1 and TRBJ2-5; 7 bases map to TRBD2. This CDR3 is built from 14 residues. Per the germline V gene, CDR1 is SQVTM and CDR2 is ANQGSEA. With V trimmed by 3 bases and J by 3 bases, 7 bases remained unmatched. CDR3 loop: CSVDGGTAEETQYF. The CDR3 DNA follows: TGCAGCGTTGACGGGGGGACGGCCGAAGAGACCCAGTACTTC.

Worth noting for this clonotype: At one boundary the junction diverges from the germline segment, which might be a read error. The V call is TRBV6-5, the J call TRBJ2-3, with D possibly being TRBD1 or TRBD2 (5 bases each). Germline CDR1 MNHEY, CDR2 SVGAGI. This CDR3 has 14 amino acids. For the CDR3, the DNA is TGTGCCAGCAGTTACGGGACGAAGGCAGATAGGCAGTATTTT. This gives the protein CASSYGTKADRQYF.

This clonotype was found a few times. The rearrangement links TRBV12-3 or TRBV12-4 to TRBJ1-5, with D hard to call. The CDR3 is 13 amino acids. Trimming left V 4 bases short and J 7 bases short, with 11 bases between. The CDR3 protein is CASSSDGGQPQHF. The CDR3 DNA is TGTGCCAGCAGTTCCGACGGCGGGCAGCCCCAGCATTTT.

There are a few counts of this clonotype. The chain carries TRBV3-1 and TRBJ1-4, with 7 bases matching TRBD1. The CDR3 consists of 14 residues. With V trimmed by 6 bases and J by 8 bases, 9 bases remained unmatched. CDR1 is LGHDT, CDR2 YNNKEL, per germline (reference sequence). CDR3 coding DNA: TGTGCCAGCAGTCTCACAGGGGAGGAAGAAAAACTGTTTTTT. It is translated as CASSLTGEEEKLFF.

This clonotype has only a few counts. The chain joins TRBV29-1 to TRBJ2-3; D call uncertain. The germline V gene encodes CDR1 SQVTM and CDR2 ANQGSEA. The V and J ends lost 4 bases and 1 base respectively, with 6 bases between them. This CDR3 comprises 12 residues. Here the CDR3 reads CSVVPGTDTQYF. CDR3 in DNA: TGCAGCGTTGTTCCAGGCACAGATACGCAGTATTTT.

This clonotype was seen at least ten times. The chain joins TRBV6-2 or TRBV6-3 to TRBJ2-4; D may be TRBD2 (6 bases). The length of the CDR3 is 16 residues. The ends were cut back, 2 bases at V and 1 base at J, with 12 bases in the middle. The V gene's germline CDR1 is MNHEY and CDR2 SVGEGT. CDR3 residues: CASSYGSAGAKNIQYF. The CDR3 nucleotides read TGTGCCAGCAGTTACGGGTCTGCGGGGGCCAAAAACATTCAGTACTTC.

The table lists this clonotype with many counts. This chain uses TRBV7-3 with TRBJ1-1, with D possibly being TRBD1 (5 bases). The V end was cut by 10 bases, the J end by 2 bases, with 20 bases between. The germline CDR1 and CDR2 sequences are SGHTA and FQGTGA. The CDR3 spans 15 residues. The CDR3 region has the DNA TGTGCCACCCTAAAAGATCGACAGTTTAACACTGAAGCTTTCTTT. The encoded protein is CATLKDRQFNTEAFF.

In its sample, this clonotype was seen many times. V and J are TRBV6-4 and TRBJ2-1, with 8 nucleotides matching TRBD1. This CDR3 is built from 14 residues. After removal of 5 bases from V and 3 bases from J, the junction contained 3 bases not matched to a gene. Germline CDR1 MRHNA, CDR2 SNTAGT. In DNA form, the CDR3 reads TGTGCCAGCAGTCCGGGACAGGACTACAATGAGCAGTTCTTC. This codes for CASSPGQDYNEQFF.

The J gene is TRBJ1-2, the V gene TRBV27, with D possibly TRBD1 on 6 matching bases. Germline values: CDR1 MNHEY, CDR2 SMNVEV (reference sequence). The CDR3 has 17 residues. V was pared by 6 bases and J by 12 bases, with 32 bases between. The CDR3 DNA sequence: TGTGCCAGCAGAGCCTCCTGGGGGGCGAGGATCCCCCTGTTCGACACCTTC. This sequence encodes CASRASWGARIPLFDTF.

The chain joins TRBV4-2 to TRBJ1-5; 7 nucleotides align to TRBD1. The CDR3 has 17 residues. The V gene end was trimmed by 1 base and the J gene end by 3 bases; junction bases not matched to a gene: 9. Germline assignment: CDR1 LGHNA and CDR2 YNFKEQ. The chain's CDR3 is CASSQGVQGGINQPQHF. DNA for the CDR3: TGTGCCAGCAGCCAAGGAGTTCAAGGGGGCATCAATCAGCCCCAGCATTTT.

Ten or more counts support this clonotype. The J gene is TRBJ2-1, the V gene TRBV7-8, with D perhaps matching TRBD2 (6 bases). This CDR3 region has 14 residues. Germline CDR1 SGHVS, CDR2 FQNEAQ. V dropped 3 bases and J dropped 12 bases, with 18 bases sitting between them. CDR3 nucleotide sequence: TGTGCCAGCAGCTTCCGGGACTGGGGATCGATGCAGTTCTTC. Translated: CASSFRDWGSMQFF.

This chain connects TRBV5-1 to TRBJ2-1; TRBD2 matches at 10 bases. The length of the CDR3 is 12 residues. Germline V gene data show CDR1 as SGHRS and CDR2 as YFSETQ. J was trimmed by 16 bases and V by 4 bases; bases with no gene match: 8. Here the CDR3 reads CASSGPAGGGFF. In DNA, the CDR3 is TGCGCCAGCAGCGGTCCAGCGGGAGGGGGCTTCTTC. Full variable domain (outside the CDR3, taken from reference TRBV5-1 and TRBJ2-1): KAGVTQTPRYLIKTRGQQVTLSCSPISGHRSVSWYQQTPGQGLQFLFEYFSETQRNKGNFPGRFSGRQFSNSRSEMNVSTLELGDSALYLCASSGPAGGGFFGPGTRLTVL.

This clonotype was observed at least ten times. This sequence joins TRBV7-9 and TRBJ1-2, with unresolved D. Trimming stripped 5 bases from V and 10 bases from J, with 23 bases between. The CDR3 loop spans 15 amino acids. Germline assignment: CDR1 SEHNR and CDR2 FQNEAQ (reference sequence). The CDR3 DNA follows: TGTGCCAGCAGCCCCCCCGTCACTATCAACCCACCCTACACCTTC. Encoded protein: CASSPPVTINPPYTF.

In this sample, this clonotype turned up many times. This chain links TRBV11-2 with TRBJ1-1, with unresolved D. In germline, CDR1 is SGHAT, CDR2 FQNNGV. The CDR3 is 12 amino acids. The V gene lost 2 bases and the J gene lost 3 bases, with 4 bases spanning the gap. The CDR3 region is CASSLSHTEAFF. The CDR3, as DNA: TGTGCCAGCAGCTTATCCCACACTGAAGCTTTCTTT.

This clonotype has a count of ten or more. The J gene is TRBJ1-5, the V gene TRBV4-2, with D uncertain. Germline-derived CDR1 and CDR2 are LGHNA and YNFKEQ. Trimming removed 0 bases at V and 0 bases at J, with 9 bases between. This CDR3 spans 16 amino acids. This CDR3 is CASSQEGLNSNQPQHF. CDR3 in DNA: TGTGCCAGCAGCCAAGAAGGGTTAAATAGCAATCAGCCCCAGCATTTT.

At least ten counts were recorded for this clonotype. This chain uses TRBV12-3 or TRBV12-4 with TRBJ2-7, with D unclear. V was shortened by 3 bases and J by 6 bases, with 21 bases between the two germline ends. The CDR3 sequence is 16 residues long. CDR3 residues: CASSFGLRKGSREQYF. The CDR3 nucleotides are TGTGCCAGCAGTTTCGGTCTTCGGAAAGGGTCGCGCGAGCAGTACTTC.